The 3 T cell receptor beta chains presented below share a single source sample, sequenced in a study of regulatory T cells in long-lasting Graves disease. Arm-PCR of CDR3 regions and iRepertoire HTBI primers were the basis on which TCR beta libraries were built. MiXCR, applied by TCRdb to the multiplex PCR reads, yields one record per CDR3 protein. The sample yields more than 400,000 distinct CDR3 sequences, about a sixth seen once. Time point indicated: newly diagnosed GD, antithyroid drugs for less than 3 months. PBMC RNA served as the TCR library source. These same data were also listed under a study on T cells in Graves' hyperthyroidism and ophthalmopathy.

The source was peripheral blood mononuclear cells (PBMCs), collected at new diagnosis, from a patient treated with antithyroid drugs. The receptors come from a man aged 35 to 55 with Graves disease.

This clonotype was counted only a few times. This chain joins TRBV20-1 and TRBJ2-1; TRBD2 aligns across 9 bases. J gave up 1 base and V 0 bases, and 10 bases lay outside the gene matches. The germline V gene has CDR1 DFQATT and CDR2 SNEGSKA (reference sequence). The CDR3 extends over 18 amino acids. The CDR3 DNA sequence: TGCAGTGCTAGAGATGCTAGCGGGATCATTGGGTCCTACAATGAGCAGTTCTTC. Protein: CSARDASGIIGSYNEQFF.

Note on this clonotype: A read error is the likely source, as a far larger clone sits one nucleotide away. The rearrangement uses TRBV11-2 and TRBJ2-7; the match to TRBD2 covers 7 bases. The J call may be incorrect, as the DNA end agrees better with TRBJ2-1. The CDR3 totals 15 residues. Germline CDR1 is SGHAT and CDR2 is FQNNGV. The DNA of the CDR3 is TGTGCCAGCAGCTTAGGCGCGGGAGTATTCGATGAGCAGTTCTTC. Protein product: CASSLGAGVFDEQFF.

This clonotype was counted only a few times. The genes are TRBV19 and TRBJ2-2; 9 nucleotides agree with TRBD1. The CDR3 sequence is 13 residues long. Germline values: CDR1 LNHDA, CDR2 SQIVND (reference sequence). J was trimmed by 7 bases and V by 8 bases; bases with no gene match: 5. CDR3 sequence reads: CASATGGGGELFF. The CDR3 nucleotides are TGTGCCAGTGCTACAGGGGGCGGCGGGGAGCTGTTTTTT.